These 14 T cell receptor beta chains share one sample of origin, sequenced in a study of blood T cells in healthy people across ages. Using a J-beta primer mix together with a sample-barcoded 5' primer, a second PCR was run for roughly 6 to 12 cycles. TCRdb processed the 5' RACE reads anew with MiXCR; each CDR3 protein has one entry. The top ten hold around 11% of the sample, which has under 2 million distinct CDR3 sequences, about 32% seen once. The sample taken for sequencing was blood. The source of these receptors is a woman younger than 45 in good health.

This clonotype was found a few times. CDR3 protein: CASSQDSVFELAGSYNEQFF. CDR3 coding DNA: TGTGCCAGCAGCCAAGACTCCGTTTTCGAACTAGCGGGGTCCTACAATGAGCAGTTCTTC. The chain links TRBV3-1 to TRBJ2-1, with 10 bases matching TRBD2. Losses at the gene ends were 0 bases for V and 1 base for J; bases not matched to a gene: 12. The germline CDR1 and CDR2 sequences are LGHDT and YNNKEL (reference sequence). The CDR3 sequence is 20 residues long.

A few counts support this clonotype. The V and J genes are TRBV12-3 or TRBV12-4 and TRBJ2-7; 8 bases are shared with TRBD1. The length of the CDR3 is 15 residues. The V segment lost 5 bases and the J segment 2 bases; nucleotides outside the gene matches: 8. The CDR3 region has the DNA TGTGCCAGCAGTCAAAGACAGGGGTCTCCCTACGAGCAGTACTTC. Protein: CASSQRQGSPYEQYF.

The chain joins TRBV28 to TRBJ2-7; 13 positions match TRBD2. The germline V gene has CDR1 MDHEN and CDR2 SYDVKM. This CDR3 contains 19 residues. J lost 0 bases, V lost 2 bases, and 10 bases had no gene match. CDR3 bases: TGTGCCAGCAGTTTAAATTTAGGACTAGCGGGAGAGGACTCCTACGAGCAGTACTTC. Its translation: CASSLNLGLAGEDSYEQYF.

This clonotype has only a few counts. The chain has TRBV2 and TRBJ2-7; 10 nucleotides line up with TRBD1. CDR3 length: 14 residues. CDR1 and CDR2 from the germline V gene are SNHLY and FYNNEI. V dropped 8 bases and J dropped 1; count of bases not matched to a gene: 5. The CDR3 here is CASLTGQGSYEQYF. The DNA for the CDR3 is TGTGCCAGCCTAACGGGACAGGGGTCCTACGAGCAGTACTTC.

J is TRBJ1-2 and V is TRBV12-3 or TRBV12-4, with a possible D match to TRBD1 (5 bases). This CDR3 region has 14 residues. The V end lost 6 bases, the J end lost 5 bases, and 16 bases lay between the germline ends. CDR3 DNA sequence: TGTGCCAGCAGCACAACGGACACAAAGTATGGCTACACCTTC. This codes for CASSTTDTKYGYTF.

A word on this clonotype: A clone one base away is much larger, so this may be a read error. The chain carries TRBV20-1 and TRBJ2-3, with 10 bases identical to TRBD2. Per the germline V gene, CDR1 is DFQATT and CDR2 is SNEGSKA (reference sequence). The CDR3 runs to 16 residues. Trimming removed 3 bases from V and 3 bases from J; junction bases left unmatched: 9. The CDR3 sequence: CSASPKLAGRTDTQYF. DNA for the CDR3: TGCAGTGCTAGCCCCAAACTAGCGGGAAGGACAGATACGCAGTATTTT.

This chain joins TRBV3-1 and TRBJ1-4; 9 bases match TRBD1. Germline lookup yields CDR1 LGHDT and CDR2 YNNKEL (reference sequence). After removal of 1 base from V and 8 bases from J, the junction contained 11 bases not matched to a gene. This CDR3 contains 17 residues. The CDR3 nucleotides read TGTGCCAGCAGCCAAGGGGACCTGACAGGGGGTTTCGAAAAACTGTTTTTT. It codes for CASSQGDLTGGFEKLFF.

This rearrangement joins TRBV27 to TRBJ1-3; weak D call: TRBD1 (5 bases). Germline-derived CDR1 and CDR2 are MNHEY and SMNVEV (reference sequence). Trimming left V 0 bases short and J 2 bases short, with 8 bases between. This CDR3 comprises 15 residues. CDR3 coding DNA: TGTGCCAGCAGTTTATCATCCAGGGCTGGAAACACCATATATTTT. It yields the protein CASSLSSRAGNTIYF.

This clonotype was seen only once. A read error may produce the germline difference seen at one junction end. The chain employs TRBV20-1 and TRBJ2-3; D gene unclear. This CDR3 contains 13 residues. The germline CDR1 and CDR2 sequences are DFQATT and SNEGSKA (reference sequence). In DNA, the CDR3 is TGCAGTGCTACCCCGGCTGGCACAGATATGCAGTATTTT. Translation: CSATPAGTDMQYF.

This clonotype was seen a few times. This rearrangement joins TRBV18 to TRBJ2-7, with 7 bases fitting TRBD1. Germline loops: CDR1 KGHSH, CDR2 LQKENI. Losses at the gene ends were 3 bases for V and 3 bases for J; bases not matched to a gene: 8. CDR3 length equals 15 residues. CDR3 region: CASSPFPGQSYEQYF. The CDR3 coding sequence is TGTGCCAGCTCACCGTTTCCGGGACAGAGCTACGAGCAGTACTTC.

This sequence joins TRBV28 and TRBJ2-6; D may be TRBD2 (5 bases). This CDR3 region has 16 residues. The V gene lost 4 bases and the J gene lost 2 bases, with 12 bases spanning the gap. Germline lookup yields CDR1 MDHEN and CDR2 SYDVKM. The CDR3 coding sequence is TGTGCCAGCAGTTCCCCCCGGCGGGCTGGGGCCAACGTCCTGACTTTC. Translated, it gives CASSSPRRAGANVLTF.

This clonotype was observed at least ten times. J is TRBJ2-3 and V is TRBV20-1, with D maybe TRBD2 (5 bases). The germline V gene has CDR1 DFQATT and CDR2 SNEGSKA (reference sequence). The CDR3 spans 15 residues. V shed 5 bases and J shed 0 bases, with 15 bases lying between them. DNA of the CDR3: TGCAGTGCTTTACTAGTAGCTCTGAGCACAGATACGCAGTATTTT. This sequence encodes CSALLVALSTDTQYF.

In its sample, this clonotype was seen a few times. CDR3 sequence (DNA): TGTGCCAGCAGCTTAAGTCCCCCCAGGCGGGGCAGGGGGAATGAGCAGTTCTTC. Its protein is CASSLSPPRRGRGNEQFF. The chain recombines TRBV7-9 with TRBJ2-1; weak D call: TRBD1 (7 bases). The V gene's germline CDR1 is SEHNR and CDR2 FQNEAQ (reference sequence). The CDR3 is 18 residues long. V lost 2 bases, J lost 7 bases, and 24 bases lay in between.

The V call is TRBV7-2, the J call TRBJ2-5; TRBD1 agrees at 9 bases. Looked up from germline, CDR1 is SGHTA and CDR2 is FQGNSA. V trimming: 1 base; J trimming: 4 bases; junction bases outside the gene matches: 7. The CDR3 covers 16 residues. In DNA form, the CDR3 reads TGTGCCAGCAGCTTAGGGGACAGGGTCCAGGGAGAGACCCAGTACTTC. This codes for CASSLGDRVQGETQYF.